This T cell receptor (beta chain) stems from a study of neurological immune-mediated disorders. V lost 2 bases, J lost 6 bases, and 20 bases lay in between. Per germline, CDR1 LGHDT and CDR2 YNNKEL (reference sequence). This CDR3 has 16 amino acids. Each CDR3 protein is one row after TCRdb ran MiXCR on the 5' RACE reads. Among about 79,000 distinct CDR3 sequences, less than 15% were seen once, and the ten largest hold under 7%. The V call is TRBV3-1, the J call TRBJ2-7, with D perhaps TRBD1 (5 bases). Sequencing was performed on PBMCs. This sequence was found in a woman aged 45-59 years in good health. CDR3 residues: CASSQPIVGVILEQYF. The CDR3 nucleotides read TGTGCCAGCAGCCAACCGATTGTAGGGGTTATACTCGAGCAGTACTTC.